This TCR beta chain is drawn from a study of T cell changes during pregnancy in multiple sclerosis. Data came from immunoSEQ multiplex PCR; TCRdb stores just in-frame clones and leaves some out. The sample shows approximately 60,000 clones, 90% of them seen only once. The CDR3 is 14 amino acids. CDR1 is SNHLY, CDR2 FYNNEI, per germline. Trimming cost V 6 bases and J 3 bases, with 12 bases left between them. This material consisted of peripheral blood, taken in the third trimester of pregnancy. The rearrangement links TRBV2 to TRBJ2-1; D unresolved. The sequence was collected from a female donor in good health, enrolled as a control in a pregnancy study. The CDR3 here is CASRPRVVYNEQFF. The CDR3 region has the DNA TGTGCCAGCAGACCCCGGGTAGTCTACAATGAGCAGTTCTTC.